The clone carrying this TCR beta chain was detected a few times. Its antigen remains unidentified. The CDR3 covers 13 residues. V lost 4 bases and J lost 4, with 10 bases in between. Germline V CDR1 and CDR2: MGHRA, YSYEKL. This sample was taken from a study of T-cell reconstitution after alpha-beta-depleted transplantation in children. Notes on the study in general: Newly produced T cells mostly accounted for T-cell counts and diversity one year post-transplant.

Using unique molecular identifiers, the investigators prepared the TCRbeta library. In TCRdb, the PCR reads were re-called with MiXCR into one record per CDR3 protein. The profile shows 800,000 to 1,000,000 distinct CDR3 sequences, about 29% of them singletons. This material consisted of PBMCs, mostly from graft donor cells, taken 360 days after TCRalphabeta/CD19-depleted stem cell transplant. This chain connects TRBV4-1 to TRBJ1-1; D gene unclear. The clonotype was recovered from a boy younger than two who had a stem cell transplant for SCID, so the T cells may come from the graft donor. This chain's CDR3 is CASSRRGSTEAFF. Here the CDR3 DNA reads TGCGCCAGCAGCCGCAGAGGATCCACTGAAGCTTTCTTT.